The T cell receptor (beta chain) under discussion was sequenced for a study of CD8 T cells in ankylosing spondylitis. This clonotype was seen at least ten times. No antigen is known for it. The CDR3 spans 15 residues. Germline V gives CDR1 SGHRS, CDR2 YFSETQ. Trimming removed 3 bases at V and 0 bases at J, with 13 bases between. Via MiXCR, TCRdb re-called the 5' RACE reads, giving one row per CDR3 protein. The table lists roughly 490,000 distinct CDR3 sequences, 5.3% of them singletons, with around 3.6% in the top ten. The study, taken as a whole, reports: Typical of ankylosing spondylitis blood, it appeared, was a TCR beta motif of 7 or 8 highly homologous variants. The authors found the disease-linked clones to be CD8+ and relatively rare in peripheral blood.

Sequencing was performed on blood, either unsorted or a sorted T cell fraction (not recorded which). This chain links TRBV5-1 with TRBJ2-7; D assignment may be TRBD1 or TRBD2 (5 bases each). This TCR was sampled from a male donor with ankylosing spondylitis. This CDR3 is CASSSSERGSYEQYF. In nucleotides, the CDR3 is TGCGCCAGCAGCTCTTCGGAGAGGGGCTCCTACGAGCAGTACTTC.